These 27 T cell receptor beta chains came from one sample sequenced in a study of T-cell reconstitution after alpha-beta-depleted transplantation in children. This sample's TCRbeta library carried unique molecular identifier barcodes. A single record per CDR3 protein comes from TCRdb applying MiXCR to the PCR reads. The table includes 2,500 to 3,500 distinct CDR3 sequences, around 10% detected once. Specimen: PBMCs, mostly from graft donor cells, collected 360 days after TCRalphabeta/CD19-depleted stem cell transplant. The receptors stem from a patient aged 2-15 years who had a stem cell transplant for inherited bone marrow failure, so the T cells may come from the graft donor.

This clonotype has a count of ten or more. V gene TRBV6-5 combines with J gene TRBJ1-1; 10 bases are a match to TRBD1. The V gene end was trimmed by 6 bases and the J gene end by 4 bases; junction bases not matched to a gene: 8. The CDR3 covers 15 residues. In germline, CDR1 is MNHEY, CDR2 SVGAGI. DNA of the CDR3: TGTGCCAGCAGGACGACAGGGGGCGCGCGCACTGAAGCTTTCTTT. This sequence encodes CASRTTGGARTEAFF.

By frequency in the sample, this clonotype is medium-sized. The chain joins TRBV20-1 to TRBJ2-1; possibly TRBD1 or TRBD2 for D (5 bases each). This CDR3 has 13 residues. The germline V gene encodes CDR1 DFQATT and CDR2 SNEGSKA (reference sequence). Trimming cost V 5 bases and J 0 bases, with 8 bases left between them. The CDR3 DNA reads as TGCAGTGCTTCAGGGAGCTCCTACAATGAGCAGTTCTTC. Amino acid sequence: CSASGSSYNEQFF.

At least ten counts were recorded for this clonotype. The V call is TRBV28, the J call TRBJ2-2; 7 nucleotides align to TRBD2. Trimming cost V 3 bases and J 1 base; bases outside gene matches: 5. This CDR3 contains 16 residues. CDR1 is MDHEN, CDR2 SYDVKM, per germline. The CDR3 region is CASSFWGRVNTGELFF. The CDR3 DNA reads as TGTGCCAGCAGTTTCTGGGGGAGGGTGAACACCGGGGAGCTGTTTTTT.

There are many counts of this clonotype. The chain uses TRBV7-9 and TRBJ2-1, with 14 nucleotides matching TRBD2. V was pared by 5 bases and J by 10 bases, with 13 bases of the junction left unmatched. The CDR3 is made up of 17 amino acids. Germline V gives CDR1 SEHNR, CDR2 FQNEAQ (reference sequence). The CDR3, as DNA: TGTGCCAGCAGCCCACACATCGGGACTAGCGGGAGAAGGGAGCAGTTCTTC. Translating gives CASSPHIGTSGRREQFF. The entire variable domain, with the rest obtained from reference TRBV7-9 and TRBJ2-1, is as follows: DTGVSQNPRHKITKRGQNVTFRCDPISEHNRLYWYRQTLGQGPEFLTYFQNEAQLEKSRLLSDRFSAERPKGSFSTLEIQRTEQGDSAMYLCASSPHIGTSGRREQFFGPGTRLTVL.

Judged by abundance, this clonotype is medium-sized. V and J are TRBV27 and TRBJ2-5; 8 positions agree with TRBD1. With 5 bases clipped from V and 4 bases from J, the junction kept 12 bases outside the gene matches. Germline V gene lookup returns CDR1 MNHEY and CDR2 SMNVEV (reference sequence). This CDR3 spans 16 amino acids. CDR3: CASSRSPGQGRETQYF. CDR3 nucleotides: TGTGCCAGCAGTCGCTCCCCCGGACAGGGAAGAGAGACCCAGTACTTC.

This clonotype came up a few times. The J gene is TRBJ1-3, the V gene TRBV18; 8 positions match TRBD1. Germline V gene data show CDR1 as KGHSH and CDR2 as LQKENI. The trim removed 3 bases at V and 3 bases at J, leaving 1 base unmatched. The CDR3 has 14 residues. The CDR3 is CASSPTGVGNTIYF. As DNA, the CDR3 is TGTGCCAGCTCACCGACAGGGGTTGGAAACACCATATATTTT.

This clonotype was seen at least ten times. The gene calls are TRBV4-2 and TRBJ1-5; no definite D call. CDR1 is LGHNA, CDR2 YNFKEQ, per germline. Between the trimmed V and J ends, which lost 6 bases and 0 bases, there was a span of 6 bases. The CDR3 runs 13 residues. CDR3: CASRANSNQPQHF. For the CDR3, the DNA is TGTGCCAGCAGGGCTAATAGCAATCAGCCCCAGCATTTT.

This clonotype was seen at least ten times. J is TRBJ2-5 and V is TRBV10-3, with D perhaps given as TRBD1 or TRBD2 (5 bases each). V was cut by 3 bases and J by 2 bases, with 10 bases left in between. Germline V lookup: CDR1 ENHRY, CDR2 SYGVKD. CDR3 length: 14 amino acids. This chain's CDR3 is CAISDGGEQETQYF. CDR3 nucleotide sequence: TGTGCCATCAGTGATGGGGGAGAACAAGAGACCCAGTACTTC.

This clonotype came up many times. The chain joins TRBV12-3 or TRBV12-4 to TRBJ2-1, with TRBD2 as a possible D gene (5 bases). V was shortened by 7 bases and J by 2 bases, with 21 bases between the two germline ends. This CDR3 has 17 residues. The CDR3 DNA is TGTGCCAGCACCAGTATGTTCCTCCGGGATGCCTACAATGAGCAGTTCTTC. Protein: CASTSMFLRDAYNEQFF.

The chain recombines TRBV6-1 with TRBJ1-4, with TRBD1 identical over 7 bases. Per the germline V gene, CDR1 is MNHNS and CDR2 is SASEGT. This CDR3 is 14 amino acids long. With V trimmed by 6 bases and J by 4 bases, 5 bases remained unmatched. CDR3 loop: CASRHRGLNEKLFF. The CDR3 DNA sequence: TGTGCCAGCAGGCACAGGGGTCTTAATGAAAAACTGTTTTTT.

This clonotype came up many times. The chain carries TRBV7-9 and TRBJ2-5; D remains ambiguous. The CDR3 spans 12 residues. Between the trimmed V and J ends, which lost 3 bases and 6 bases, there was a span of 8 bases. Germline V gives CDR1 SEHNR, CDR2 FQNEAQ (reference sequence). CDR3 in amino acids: CASSFIGKTQYF. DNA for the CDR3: TGTGCCAGCAGCTTCATCGGAAAGACCCAGTACTTC.

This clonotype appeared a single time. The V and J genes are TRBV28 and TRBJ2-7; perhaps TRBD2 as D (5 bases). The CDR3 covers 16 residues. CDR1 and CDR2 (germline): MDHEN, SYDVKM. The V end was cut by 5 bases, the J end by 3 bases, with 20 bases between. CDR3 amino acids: CASSPLDLFEGYEQYF. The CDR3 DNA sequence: TGTGCCAGCAGTCCACTTGATCTCTTCGAGGGCTACGAGCAGTACTTC.

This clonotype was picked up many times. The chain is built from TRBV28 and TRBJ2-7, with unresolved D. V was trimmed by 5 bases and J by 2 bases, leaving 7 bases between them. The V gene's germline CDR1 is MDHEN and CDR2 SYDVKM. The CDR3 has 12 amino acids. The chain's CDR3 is CASSLRPYEQYF. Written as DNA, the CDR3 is TGTGCCAGCAGTCTAAGACCCTACGAGCAGTACTTC.

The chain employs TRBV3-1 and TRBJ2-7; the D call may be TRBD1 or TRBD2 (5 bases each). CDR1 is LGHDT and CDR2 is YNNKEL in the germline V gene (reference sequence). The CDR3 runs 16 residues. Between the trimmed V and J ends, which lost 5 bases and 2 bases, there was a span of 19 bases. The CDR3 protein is CASSKKGPGSPYEQYF. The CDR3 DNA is TGTGCCAGCAGCAAGAAGGGACCTGGGAGTCCCTACGAGCAGTACTTC.

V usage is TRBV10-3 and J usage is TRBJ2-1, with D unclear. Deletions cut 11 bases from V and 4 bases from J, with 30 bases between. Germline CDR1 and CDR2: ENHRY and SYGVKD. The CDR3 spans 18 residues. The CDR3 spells CASTQNNTRPLPYNEQFF. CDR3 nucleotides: TGTGCCTCAACCCAGAACAACACGCGCCCCCTCCCTTACAATGAGCAGTTCTTC.

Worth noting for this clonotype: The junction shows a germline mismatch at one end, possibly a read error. The CDR3 loop is CATSPKVPWRPYEQYF. The CDR3 DNA is TGTGCCACCAGCCCGAAGGTCCCTTGGAGACCCTACGAGCAGTACTTC. This chain uses TRBV3-1 with TRBJ2-7, with D unclear. This CDR3 region has 16 residues. Germline V gene data show CDR1 as LGHDT and CDR2 as YNNKEL (reference sequence).

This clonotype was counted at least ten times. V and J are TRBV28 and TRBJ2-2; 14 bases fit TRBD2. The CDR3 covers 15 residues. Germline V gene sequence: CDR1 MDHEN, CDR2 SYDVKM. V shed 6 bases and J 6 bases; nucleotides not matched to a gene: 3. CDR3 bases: TGTGCCAGCAGACTGGGACTAGCGGGAGCCGGGGAGCTGTTTTTT. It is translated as CASRLGLAGAGELFF.

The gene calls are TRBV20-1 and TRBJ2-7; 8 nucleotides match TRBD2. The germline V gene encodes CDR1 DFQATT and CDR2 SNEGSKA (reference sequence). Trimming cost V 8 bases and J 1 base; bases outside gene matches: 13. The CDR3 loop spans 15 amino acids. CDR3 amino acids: CSSITGTRFSYEQYF. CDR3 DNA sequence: TGCAGTTCTATCACCGGGACTAGGTTTTCCTACGAGCAGTACTTC.

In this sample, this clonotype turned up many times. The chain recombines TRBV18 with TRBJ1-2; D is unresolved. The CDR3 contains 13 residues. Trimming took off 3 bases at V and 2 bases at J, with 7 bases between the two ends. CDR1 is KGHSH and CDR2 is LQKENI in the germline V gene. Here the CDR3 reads CASSPTPNYGYTF. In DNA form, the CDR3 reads TGTGCCAGCTCACCGACACCGAACTATGGCTACACCTTC.

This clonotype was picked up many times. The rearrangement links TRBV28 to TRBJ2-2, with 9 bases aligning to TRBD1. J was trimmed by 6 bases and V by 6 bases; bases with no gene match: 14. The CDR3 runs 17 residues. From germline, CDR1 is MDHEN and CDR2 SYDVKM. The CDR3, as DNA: TGTGCCAGCAGCTTTCCCCCAGGACAGGGGATGGCCGGGGAGCTGTTTTTT. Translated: CASSFPPGQGMAGELFF. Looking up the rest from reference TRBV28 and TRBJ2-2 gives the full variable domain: DVKVTQSSRYLVKRTGEKVFLECVQDMDHENMFWYRQDPGLGLRLIYFSYDVKMKEKGDIPEGYSVSREKKERFSLILESASTNQTSMYLCASSFPPGQGMAGELFFGEGSRLTVL.

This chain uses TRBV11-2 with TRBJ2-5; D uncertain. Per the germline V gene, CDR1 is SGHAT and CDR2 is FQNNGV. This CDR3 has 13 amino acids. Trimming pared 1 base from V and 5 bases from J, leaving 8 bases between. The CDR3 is CASSLAVLETQYF. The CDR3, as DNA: TGTGCCAGCAGCTTAGCCGTTCTGGAGACCCAGTACTTC.

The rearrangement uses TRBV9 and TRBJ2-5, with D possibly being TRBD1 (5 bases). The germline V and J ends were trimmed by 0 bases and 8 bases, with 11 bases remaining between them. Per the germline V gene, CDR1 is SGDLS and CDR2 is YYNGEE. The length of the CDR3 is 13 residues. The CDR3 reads CASSVAGLGTQYF. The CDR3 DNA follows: TGTGCCAGCAGCGTAGCAGGGCTGGGCACCCAGTACTTC. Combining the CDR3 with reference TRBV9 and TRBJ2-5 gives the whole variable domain DSGVTQTPKHLITATGQRVTLRCSPRSGDLSVYWYQQSLDQGLQFLIQYYNGEERAKGNILERFSAQQFPDLHSELNLSSLELGDSALYFCASSVAGLGTQYFGPGTRLLVL.

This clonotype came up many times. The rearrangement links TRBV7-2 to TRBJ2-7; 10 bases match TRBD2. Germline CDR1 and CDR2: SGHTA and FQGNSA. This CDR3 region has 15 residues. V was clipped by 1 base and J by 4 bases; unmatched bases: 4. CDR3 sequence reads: CASSLGAGGFYEQYF. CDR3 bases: TGTGCCAGCAGCTTAGGAGCGGGGGGGTTTTACGAGCAGTACTTC.

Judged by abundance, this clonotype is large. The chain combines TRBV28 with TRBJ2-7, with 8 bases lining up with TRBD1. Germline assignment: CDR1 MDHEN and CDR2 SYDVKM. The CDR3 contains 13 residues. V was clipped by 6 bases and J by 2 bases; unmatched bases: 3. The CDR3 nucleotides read TGTGCCAGCAGGCCGGGACAGGCCTACGAGCAGTACTTC. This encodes CASRPGQAYEQYF. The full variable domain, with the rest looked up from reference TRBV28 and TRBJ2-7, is DVKVTQSSRYLVKRTGEKVFLECVQDMDHENMFWYRQDPGLGLRLIYFSYDVKMKEKGDIPEGYSVSREKKERFSLILESASTNQTSMYLCASRPGQAYEQYFGPGTRLTVT.

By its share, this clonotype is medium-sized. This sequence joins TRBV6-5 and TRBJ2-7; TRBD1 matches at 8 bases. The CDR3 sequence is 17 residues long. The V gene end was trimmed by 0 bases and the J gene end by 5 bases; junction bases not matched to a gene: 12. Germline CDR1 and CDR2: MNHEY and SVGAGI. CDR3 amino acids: CASSYSTPAGGKDEQYF. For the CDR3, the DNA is TGTGCCAGCAGTTACTCGACCCCCGCAGGGGGCAAGGACGAGCAGTACTTC.

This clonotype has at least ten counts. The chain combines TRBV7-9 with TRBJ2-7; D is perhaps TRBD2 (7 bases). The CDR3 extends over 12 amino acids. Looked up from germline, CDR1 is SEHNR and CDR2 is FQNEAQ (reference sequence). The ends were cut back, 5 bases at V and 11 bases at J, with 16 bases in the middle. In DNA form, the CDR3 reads TGTGCCAGCAGCCGGGCAGGGGAGGGGGAGTACTTC. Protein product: CASSRAGEGEYF.

CDR3 sequence: CASSLSLDRDDYEQYF. In DNA, the CDR3 is TGTGCCAGCAGTTTATCGTTGGACAGGGACGACTACGAGCAGTACTTC. The chain combines TRBV28 with TRBJ2-7, with 8 nucleotides matching TRBD1. CDR3 length: 16 amino acids. Germline CDR1 and CDR2: MDHEN and SYDVKM. The junction had 8 bases not matched to a gene; V was cut back by 1 base and J by 3 bases.